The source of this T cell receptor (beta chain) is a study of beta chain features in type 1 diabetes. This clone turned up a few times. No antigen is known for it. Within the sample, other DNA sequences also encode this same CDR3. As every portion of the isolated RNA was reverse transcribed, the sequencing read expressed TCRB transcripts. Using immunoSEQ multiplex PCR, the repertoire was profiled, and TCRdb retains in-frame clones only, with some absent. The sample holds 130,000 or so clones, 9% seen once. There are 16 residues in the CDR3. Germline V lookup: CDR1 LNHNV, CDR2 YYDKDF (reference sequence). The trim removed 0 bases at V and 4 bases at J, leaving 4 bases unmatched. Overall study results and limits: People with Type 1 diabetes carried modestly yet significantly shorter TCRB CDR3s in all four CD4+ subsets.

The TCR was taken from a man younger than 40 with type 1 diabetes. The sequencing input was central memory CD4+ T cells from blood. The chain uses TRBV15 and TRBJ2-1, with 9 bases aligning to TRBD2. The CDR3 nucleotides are TGTGCCACCAGCAGAGATCTCGCGGGGGGGTACAATGAGCAGTTCTTC. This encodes CATSRDLAGGYNEQFF.